Below, one TCR beta chain is given with its context. Its specificity is unknown. The source of the sample is a study of T cells expressing NK-cell markers. TCRdb re-called the 5' RACE reads, yielding one record per CDR3 amino acid sequence without DNA. The listing contains fewer than 550,000 distinct CDR3 sequences. This CDR3 has 15 amino acids. The V gene's germline CDR1 is MGHRA and CDR2 YSYEKL. Findings and caveats of the study: These clonotypes additionally ranked first within the CD3+CD56-NKG2C+ fraction of a handful of donors.

The chain links TRBV4-1 to TRBJ1-5. The TCR comes from a woman aged 45 to 65 in good health. The specimen sequenced was blood T cells: a sorted CD56 or NKG2C T cell subset, CD4+ or CD8+ T cells, or bulk PBMC T cells (not recorded which). The CDR3 loop is CASSQGRLSYQPQHF.